The 30 T cell receptor beta chains in this list originate from one sample, sequenced in a study of vaccination and CD4 T cells after COVID-19. TCRdb recomputed calls from the PCR reads with MiXCR, one row per CDR3 protein. The data show around 31,000 distinct CDR3 sequences, about 50% seen once. Time point meaning: late sampling 161 to 241 days after vaccination in a few convalescent patients. The sample was CD4+ T cells from blood, taken about 7 months after SARS-CoV-2 vaccination. The receptors were sampled from a human donor who had recovered from COVID-19.

This CDR3 reads CASSYPGQGSYEQYF. CDR3 DNA: TGTGCCAGCAGTTACCCCGGACAGGGTAGCTACGAGCAGTACTTC. The V call is TRBV6-5, the J call TRBJ2-7, with 8 bases that match TRBD1. Germline CDR1 MNHEY, CDR2 SVGAGI. Trimming cost V 2 bases and J 3 bases; bases outside gene matches: 6. The CDR3 sequence is 15 residues long.

The genes are TRBV28 and TRBJ1-2; 9 nucleotides match TRBD1. The V gene's germline CDR1 is MDHEN and CDR2 SYDVKM. This CDR3 contains 15 residues. V dropped 4 bases and J dropped 9; count of bases not matched to a gene: 12. The DNA for the CDR3 is TGTGCCAGCAGTTCGACCCCGGGACAGGGTAGGAGCTACACCTTC. This gives the protein CASSSTPGQGRSYTF.

This clonotype was found a few times. CDR3 DNA: TGCAGTGCTAGAGATACGGGACAGCCCCTGAACACTGAAGCTTTCTTT. This gives the protein CSARDTGQPLNTEAFF. This rearrangement joins TRBV20-1 to TRBJ1-1, with 7 bases matching TRBD1. V lost 0 bases, J lost 0 bases, and 7 bases stayed unmatched. The CDR3 runs 16 residues. Per the germline V gene, CDR1 is DFQATT and CDR2 is SNEGSKA (reference sequence).

The V gene is TRBV27, the J gene TRBJ2-1; D unresolved. With 3 bases removed from V and 8 bases from J, the gap between germline ends came to 8 bases. The CDR3 is 12 amino acids. Germline assignment: CDR1 MNHEY and CDR2 SMNVEV (reference sequence). CDR3: CASSFPGYEQFF. CDR3 in DNA: TGTGCCAGCAGTTTTCCCGGCTATGAGCAGTTCTTC.

The chain has TRBV6-1 and TRBJ2-3; TRBD2 matches at 7 bases. The CDR3 is 13 amino acids. J was trimmed by 6 bases and V by 2 bases; bases with no gene match: 2. The germline gives CDR1 MNHNS, CDR2 SASEGT. CDR3 nucleotides: TGTGCCAGCAGTGAAACTAGCGTGGATACGCAGTATTTT. Amino acid sequence: CASSETSVDTQYF.

A few counts support this clonotype. The chain recombines TRBV6-1 with TRBJ2-7; 7 nucleotides align to TRBD1. V shed 7 bases and J 6 bases; nucleotides not matched to a gene: 9. Germline CDR1 and CDR2: MNHNS and SASEGT. This CDR3 has 13 residues. CDR3 amino acids: CASMRGGTGEQYF. The CDR3 bases are TGTGCCAGCATGCGAGGGGGCACGGGCGAGCAGTACTTC.

The chain is built from TRBV7-2 and TRBJ2-5; tentatively, D is TRBD2 (5 bases). Germline V CDR1 and CDR2: SGHTA, FQGNSA. V lost 0 bases and J lost 5, with 19 bases in between. CDR3 length: 17 amino acids. CDR3: CASSLANFLGRGETQYF. In nucleotides, the CDR3 is TGTGCCAGCAGCTTAGCCAACTTCCTAGGCCGCGGGGAGACCCAGTACTTC.

The chain carries TRBV30 and TRBJ2-5, with 14 bases fitting TRBD2. Germline loops: CDR1 GTSNPN, CDR2 SVGIG (reference sequence). CDR3 size: 14 residues. Trimming took 7 bases from V and 5 from J; bases not matched to a gene: 6. This CDR3 reads CALGLAGVGETQYF. The CDR3 DNA reads as TGTGCCTTGGGACTAGCGGGAGTTGGGGAGACCCAGTACTTC.

This clonotype was seen only a few times. The gene calls are TRBV24-1 and TRBJ1-2; D ambiguous. This CDR3 contains 14 residues. Germline values: CDR1 KGHDR, CDR2 SFDVKD. V lost 3 bases and J 8 bases, leaving 15 bases between the germline ends. The CDR3 loop reads CATSDPVGYGGYTF. The CDR3 nucleotides read TGTGCCACCAGTGATCCGGTTGGATATGGAGGCTACACCTTC.

This chain connects TRBV19 to TRBJ1-2; tentatively, D is TRBD1 (6 bases). The ends were cut back, 5 bases at V and 4 bases at J, with 11 bases in the middle. The CDR3 totals 13 residues. Per the germline V gene, CDR1 is LNHDA and CDR2 is SQIVND (reference sequence). This CDR3 is CASSAGGGYGYTF. The CDR3 DNA follows: TGTGCCAGTAGTGCAGGAGGGGGCTATGGCTACACCTTC.

This clonotype was observed a single time. This chain connects TRBV28 to TRBJ1-5, with D hard to call. In germline, CDR1 is MDHEN, CDR2 SYDVKM. V lost 7 bases to trimming and J lost 9 bases, with 19 bases between them. This CDR3 region has 14 residues. Written as DNA, the CDR3 is TGTGCCAGCAACAAATCGGGCGGCTTATGGCCCCAGCATTTT. This codes for CASNKSGGLWPQHF.

The chain is built from TRBV10-3 and TRBJ2-5; D is perhaps TRBD1 (6 bases). Between the trimmed V and J ends, which lost 0 bases and 2 bases, there was a span of 22 bases. The germline V gene has CDR1 ENHRY and CDR2 SYGVKD. The CDR3 consists of 19 residues. The CDR3 coding sequence is TGTGCCATCAGTGAGTCGGGGAATGTTATGACAGGACTTCAAGAGACCCAGTACTTC. It codes for CAISESGNVMTGLQETQYF.

This clonotype was seen a few times. The V gene is TRBV7-2, the J gene TRBJ1-2; unclear D gene. Trimming removed 2 bases at V and 1 base at J, with 8 bases between. CDR3 size: 14 residues. CDR1 is SGHTA and CDR2 is FQGNSA in the germline V gene. Here the CDR3 DNA reads TGTGCCAGCAGCTTAACCGATCTTAACTATGGCTACACCTTC. This sequence encodes CASSLTDLNYGYTF.

V and J are TRBV5-1 and TRBJ2-5; D is possibly TRBD1 (6 bases). From germline, CDR1 is SGHRS and CDR2 YFSETQ. The CDR3 is 15 residues long. V was clipped by 1 base and J by 3 bases, with 13 bases between them. This CDR3 reads CASSLSAGVKETQYF. The CDR3 bases are TGCGCCAGCAGCTTGTCAGCAGGGGTAAAAGAGACCCAGTACTTC.

V usage is TRBV30 and J usage is TRBJ2-5, with 7 bases matching TRBD1. The CDR3 has 17 amino acids. Germline CDR1 is GTSNPN and CDR2 is SVGIG (reference sequence). V was pared by 1 base and J by 0 bases, with 11 bases of the junction left unmatched. CDR3 coding DNA: TGTGCCTGGAGTGCGCCCCGGGACAGAGTTTACCAAGAGACCCAGTACTTC. Amino acid sequence: CAWSAPRDRVYQETQYF. Filled out from reference TRBV30 and TRBJ2-5, the complete variable domain reads SQTIHQWPATLVQPVGSPLSLECTVEGTSNPNLYWYRQAAGRGLQLLFYSVGIGQISSEVPQNLSASRPQDRQFILSSKKLLLSDSGFYLCAWSAPRDRVYQETQYFGPGTRLLVL.

The chain couples TRBV10-1 to TRBJ1-1, with D uncertain. Germline V gene sequence: CDR1 WNHNN, CDR2 SYGVQD (reference sequence). The CDR3 spans 16 residues. V shed 0 bases and J shed 3 bases, with 14 bases lying between them. The CDR3 DNA reads as TGCGCCAGCAGTGAGTCGGTGGGTGCTTTGGACACTGAAGCTTTCTTT. Translated, it gives CASSESVGALDTEAFF.

This clonotype was observed a handful of times. The gene calls are TRBV6-5 and TRBJ1-5; 8 nucleotides match TRBD1. Unmatched junction bases numbered 5, after V lost 4 bases and J lost 0 bases. CDR1 and CDR2 (germline): MNHEY, SVGAGI. This CDR3 region has 16 residues. The CDR3 spells CASSSWTGLSNQPQHF. DNA for the CDR3: TGTGCCAGCAGTTCCTGGACAGGGCTTAGCAATCAGCCCCAGCATTTT.

CDR3 sequence reads: CSARAGGGWADTQYF. DNA of the CDR3: TGCAGTGCTAGAGCCGGCGGGGGGTGGGCAGATACGCAGTATTTT. This chain uses TRBV20-1 with TRBJ2-3, with TRBD2 matching over 8 bases. CDR1 DFQATT and CDR2 SNEGSKA come from the germline V gene (reference sequence). Losses at the gene ends were 1 base for V and 4 bases for J; bases not matched to a gene: 7. The CDR3 runs 15 residues.

This clonotype was seen just once. The chain carries TRBV24-1 and TRBJ2-7; 8 nucleotides line up with TRBD1. With 8 bases clipped from V and 1 base from J, the junction kept 9 bases outside the gene matches. Germline CDR1 and CDR2: KGHDR and SFDVKD. The CDR3 consists of 15 residues. CDR3 residues: CATIELQGESYEQYF. The DNA of the CDR3 is TGTGCCACCATCGAACTACAGGGGGAGTCCTACGAGCAGTACTTC.

This clonotype was seen only a few times. The chain couples TRBV27 to TRBJ2-7, with D possibly matching TRBD2 (5 bases). The V gene's germline CDR1 is MNHEY and CDR2 SMNVEV (reference sequence). This CDR3 spans 17 amino acids. Trimming took 2 bases from V and 6 from J, leaving 23 bases between them. The CDR3 sequence: CASSLRASPSGRGEQYF. The CDR3 DNA follows: TGTGCCAGCAGTTTACGGGCTAGCCCTTCAGGTCGAGGCGAGCAGTACTTC.

Only a few counts were recorded for this clonotype. This sequence joins TRBV6-1 and TRBJ1-5, with 9 bases aligning to TRBD1. CDR3 length equals 13 residues. V was pared by 5 bases and J by 5 bases, with 1 base of the junction left unmatched. Per germline, CDR1 MNHNS and CDR2 SASEGT. The CDR3 DNA reads TGTGCCAGCAGTAGGGACAGGGATCAGCCCCAGCATTTT. This sequence encodes CASSRDRDQPQHF.

The gene calls are TRBV7-6 and TRBJ2-5; 7 bases line up with TRBD2. V was clipped by 1 base and J by 2 bases; unmatched bases: 7. Germline lookup yields CDR1 SGHVS and CDR2 FNYEAQ. This CDR3 comprises 16 residues. The CDR3 reads CASSLGPSAGQETQYF. DNA of the CDR3: TGTGCCAGCAGCTTAGGCCCCTCAGCGGGACAAGAGACCCAGTACTTC.

The chain combines TRBV7-2 with TRBJ2-5; D remains unclear. Looked up from germline, CDR1 is SGHTA and CDR2 is FQGNSA. This CDR3 region has 14 residues. V was clipped by 3 bases and J by 2 bases, with 10 bases between them. CDR3: CASSLYRGQETQYF. The CDR3 bases are TGTGCCAGCAGCTTGTACAGAGGTCAAGAGACCCAGTACTTC.

This clonotype is medium-sized in the sample. This CDR3 reads CASSRQGLLETQYF. The DNA for the CDR3 is TGTGCCAGCAGCCGACAGGGATTGCTGGAGACCCAGTACTTC. This rearrangement joins TRBV7-2 to TRBJ2-5, with 7 bases aligning to TRBD1. Germline V gene lookup returns CDR1 SGHTA and CDR2 FQGNSA. This CDR3 is 14 amino acids long. The junction had 8 bases not matched to a gene; V was cut back by 5 bases and J by 5 bases.

The chain is built from TRBV7-2 and TRBJ1-1; 9 bases fit TRBD1. In germline, CDR1 is SGHTA, CDR2 FQGNSA. The CDR3 has 14 residues. V shed 6 bases and J 3 bases; nucleotides not matched to a gene: 5. CDR3 coding DNA: TGTGCCAGCAGTTGGACAGGGGCGGACACTGAAGCTTTCTTT. Encoded protein: CASSWTGADTEAFF. Full variable domain (remainder filled in from reference TRBV7-2 and TRBJ1-1): GAGVSQSPSNKVTEKGKDVELRCDPISGHTALYWYRQSLGQGLEFLIYFQGNSAPDKSGLPSDRFSAERTGGSVSTLTIQRTQQEDSAVYLCASSWTGADTEAFFGQGTRLTVV.

In this sample, this clonotype turned up once. The germline gene is not matched at one end of the junction; a read error may be the cause. V gene TRBV7-6 combines with J gene TRBJ2-3, with D maybe TRBD2 (6 bases). CDR3 length: 15 residues. The V gene's germline CDR1 is SGHVS and CDR2 FNYEAQ. Here the CDR3 reads CASSLGSGPTDTQYF. The CDR3 DNA follows: TGTGCTAGCAGCTTAGGTAGCGGCCCCACAGATACGCAGTATTTT.

There are a few counts of this clonotype. The chain recombines TRBV28 with TRBJ1-5, with D uncertain. The CDR3 has 13 residues. CDR1 is MDHEN, CDR2 SYDVKM, per germline. Trimming took off 6 bases at V and 6 bases at J, with 12 bases between the two ends. Written as DNA, the CDR3 is TGTGCCAGCAGGGACTACGACCCTCAGCCCCAGCATTTT. It translates to CASRDYDPQPQHF.

The V and J genes are TRBV21-1 and TRBJ2-5; the table's D call TRBD1 went unverified against the DNA. TRBV21-1 is a recognized pseudogene. The CDR3 totals 15 residues. The CDR3 region has the DNA TGTGCCAGCAGCTCCCGGACGGACAGCCAAGAGACCCAGTACTTC. Protein: CASSSRTDSQETQYF.

This chain uses TRBV6-1 with TRBJ2-7; TRBD1 matches 11 bases. V was clipped by 5 bases and J by 3 bases; unmatched bases: 6. CDR1 is MNHNS, CDR2 SASEGT, per germline. The CDR3 sequence is 15 residues long. For the CDR3, the DNA is TGTGCCAGCAGTCTACCGGGACAGGGGGACTACGAGCAGTACTTC. Amino acids: CASSLPGQGDYEQYF.

This clonotype showed up just a few times. For the CDR3, the DNA is TGTGCCAGCAGCTTTGGTGGACTATCCTACGAGCAGTACTTC. Residues: CASSFGGLSYEQYF. The rearrangement links TRBV7-9 to TRBJ2-7; D may be TRBD2 (6 bases). V dropped 3 bases and J dropped 1 base, with 10 bases sitting between them. The germline V gene encodes CDR1 SEHNR and CDR2 FQNEAQ (reference sequence). The CDR3 has 14 residues.